The 12 T cell receptor beta chains given below trace back to one sample, sequenced in a study of blood T cell repertoires in COVID-19. The repertoire was sequenced with immunoSEQ multiplex PCR; TCRdb's copy has only in-frame clones and lacks some. The sample holds about 380,000 clones; roughly 77% are singletons and the top ten take under 1.2%. The material sequenced was peripheral blood. Receptor source: a human donor with acute or convalescent COVID-19. The donor label of this sample is uncertain.

This sequence joins TRBV7-9 and TRBJ1-1, with D hard to call. Germline values: CDR1 SEHNR, CDR2 FQNEAQ (reference sequence). The V gene lost 0 bases and the J gene lost 1 base, with 9 bases spanning the gap. The CDR3 is 15 residues long. CDR3 sequence (DNA): TGTGCCAGCAGCTTAGCTCAGAACACGAACACTGAAGCTTTCTTT. It is translated as CASSLAQNTNTEAFF.

J is TRBJ2-3 and V is TRBV11-2; TRBD2 agrees at 10 bases. Germline lookup yields CDR1 SGHAT and CDR2 FQNNGV. The CDR3 covers 15 residues. The ends lost 0 bases at V and 3 bases at J; junction bases unmatched: 0. CDR3 nucleotides: TGTGCCAGCAGCTTAGAACTAGCGGGGACAGATACGCAGTATTTT. It encodes CASSLELAGTDTQYF.

This sequence joins TRBV27 and TRBJ2-5, with TRBD2 matching over 9 bases. V lost 6 bases to trimming and J lost 6 bases; unmatched junction nucleotides: 8. Germline lookup yields CDR1 MNHEY and CDR2 SMNVEV (reference sequence). The CDR3 runs to 14 residues. Here the CDR3 reads CASSGGGGAKTQYF. The CDR3 coding sequence is TGTGCCAGCAGCGGCGGGGGGGGAGCAAAGACCCAGTACTTC.

This chain joins TRBV27 and TRBJ1-1; TRBD1 agrees at 7 bases. With 3 bases clipped from V and 1 base from J, the junction kept 5 bases outside the gene matches. CDR3 length equals 15 residues. Germline CDR1 MNHEY, CDR2 SMNVEV (reference sequence). CDR3 in amino acids: CASSFSNRGNTEAFF. The CDR3 DNA reads as TGTGCCAGCAGTTTTTCCAACAGGGGGAACACTGAAGCTTTCTTT.

The chain recombines TRBV18 with TRBJ2-5, with 7 positions matching TRBD1. With V trimmed by 5 bases and J by 4 bases, 4 bases remained unmatched. The germline gives CDR1 KGHSH, CDR2 LQKENI. CDR3 size: 13 residues. As DNA, the CDR3 is TGTGCCAGCTCATTGGGACAGCCAGAGACCCAGTACTTC. Protein sequence: CASSLGQPETQYF.

The chain couples TRBV27 to TRBJ1-1; 8 bases are a match to TRBD1. The germline gives CDR1 MNHEY, CDR2 SMNVEV (reference sequence). Germline trimming cut 5 bases from V and 3 bases from J; bases unmatched to any gene: 8. CDR3 length: 15 residues. The CDR3 DNA reads as TGTGCCAGCAGTCCCTCGACAGGGGCGTACACTGAAGCTTTCTTT. Its translation is CASSPSTGAYTEAFF.

This chain uses TRBV2 with TRBJ2-2; D call uncertain. Germline-derived CDR1 and CDR2 are SNHLY and FYNNEI. Trimming shortened V by 8 bases and J by 0 bases, and 16 bases separated the two germline ends. The CDR3 is 16 amino acids. The DNA for the CDR3 is TGTGCCAGCTCTAGATTCCGCGGATCGAACACCGGGGAGCTGTTTTTT. Translation: CASSRFRGSNTGELFF.

The chain recombines TRBV15 with TRBJ1-1; no clear D. Germline V gene lookup returns CDR1 LNHNV and CDR2 YYDKDF (reference sequence). V was clipped by 5 bases and J by 1 base, with 8 bases between them. This CDR3 comprises 13 residues. CDR3 sequence: CATSFQANTEAFF. CDR3 sequence (DNA): TGTGCCACCAGCTTTCAGGCGAACACTGAAGCTTTCTTT.

J is TRBJ1-2 and V is TRBV25-1; D call uncertain. The CDR3 extends over 12 amino acids. V lost 2 bases and J lost 4, with 5 bases in between. The germline V gene encodes CDR1 MGHDK and CDR2 SYGVNS. CDR3 region: CASSEGSYGYTF. CDR3 DNA: TGTGCCAGCAGTGAAGGGAGCTATGGCTACACCTTC.

This clone was found once. The J gene is TRBJ2-1, the V gene TRBV29-1; a weak D match, TRBD1 (5 bases). This CDR3 has 14 amino acids. The V end was cut by 2 bases, the J end by 4 bases, with 12 bases between. Germline CDR1 reads SQVTM; CDR2 reads ANQGSEA. The CDR3 bases are TGCAGCGTTGAATGGTACAGGCGGTACAATGAGCAGTTCTTC. Translated: CSVEWYRRYNEQFF.

The chain is built from TRBV13 and TRBJ1-2; 9 bases are shared with TRBD1. With 3 bases clipped from V and 6 bases from J, the junction kept 5 bases outside the gene matches. CDR1 is PRHDT, CDR2 FYEKMQ, per germline (reference sequence). CDR3 length: 14 amino acids. The CDR3 loop reads CASSLGQGINGYTF. For the CDR3, the DNA is TGTGCCAGCAGCTTGGGACAGGGTATCAATGGCTACACCTTC.

The chain has TRBV7-9 and TRBJ2-7, with D perhaps TRBD1 (6 bases). CDR1 SEHNR and CDR2 FQNEAQ come from the germline V gene (reference sequence). V gave up 8 bases and J gave up 3 bases, with 17 bases separating them. The CDR3 is 14 amino acids. The CDR3 sequence: CASSLDSLYYEQYF. CDR3 DNA: TGTGCCAGCTCCTTGGACAGCCTATACTACGAGCAGTACTTC.